Listed here are 14 T cell receptor beta chains from one sample, sequenced in a study of blood T cell repertoires in COVID-19 (dated by TCRdb to the early 2020s). Libraries were prepared through the immunoSEQ multiplex PCR assay. Not all clones reach the TCRdb copy of this immuneACCESS table, which keeps in-frame sequences only. Checked studies attribute under half of the gap to unresolved V genes and leave the rest unexplained. The sample profile shows about 47,000 clones; approximately 85% of them were found once. The top ten hold roughly an eighth of the sample. The sequencing sample was made of peripheral blood. These receptor sequences come from a human donor with acute or convalescent COVID-19. The donor label of this sample is uncertain.

V is TRBV30 and J is TRBJ2-1, with 7 bases that match TRBD2. The CDR3 sequence is 14 residues long. The V and J ends lost 4 bases and 7 bases, in that order; junction bases with no gene match: 10. CDR1 and CDR2 from the germline V gene are GTSNPN and SVGIG (reference sequence). CDR3 amino acids: CAWKTRTRSNEQFF. The CDR3 bases are TGTGCCTGGAAAACCAGGACTAGGTCAAATGAGCAGTTCTTC.

V gene TRBV9 combines with J gene TRBJ2-3, with 8 nucleotides matching TRBD1. Trimming took 0 bases from V and 4 from J; bases not matched to a gene: 1. The germline gives CDR1 SGDLS, CDR2 YYNGEE. The CDR3 is 14 residues long. CDR3 loop: CASSVEQGADTQYF. The CDR3 DNA follows: TGTGCCAGCAGCGTAGAACAGGGGGCAGATACGCAGTATTTT.

This chain links TRBV7-6 with TRBJ1-1; a weak D match, TRBD1 (6 bases). Germline CDR1 is SGHVS and CDR2 is FNYEAQ. This CDR3 spans 16 amino acids. With 5 bases removed from V and 0 bases from J, the gap between germline ends came to 16 bases. The CDR3 coding sequence is TGTGCCAGCAGCCCCTTATCAGGGGAACTGAACACTGAAGCTTTCTTT. Translation gives CASSPLSGELNTEAFF.

V usage is TRBV7-2 and J usage is TRBJ1-2; 7 bases fit TRBD1. After removal of 3 bases from V and 4 bases from J, the junction contained 8 bases not matched to a gene. Germline CDR1 is SGHTA and CDR2 is FQGNSA. The CDR3 sequence is 15 residues long. CDR3: CASSLSGQALYGYTF. For the CDR3, the DNA is TGTGCCAGCAGCTTGTCAGGACAGGCTCTCTATGGCTACACCTTC. The whole variable domain, remainder taken from reference TRBV7-2 and TRBJ1-2, is GAGVSQSPSNKVTEKGKDVELRCDPISGHTALYWYRQSLGQGLEFLIYFQGNSAPDKSGLPSDRFSAERTGGSVSTLTIQRTQQEDSAVYLCASSLSGQALYGYTFGSGTRLTVV.

The chain combines TRBV11-3 with TRBJ2-7; 7 bases map to TRBD1. Germline values: CDR1 SGHNT, CDR2 YENEEA. V shed 5 bases, J shed 4 bases, and the junction held 5 bases outside the gene matches. The CDR3 loop spans 13 amino acids. In DNA form, the CDR3 reads TGTGCCAGCAGCCTTGACAGGGAGTACGAGCAGTACTTC. This codes for CASSLDREYEQYF.

V is TRBV18 and J is TRBJ2-7, with D unclear. In germline, CDR1 is KGHSH, CDR2 LQKENI. This CDR3 region has 15 residues. V was cut by 6 bases and J by 5 bases, with 20 bases left in between. The CDR3 DNA follows: TGTGCCAGCTCTCGATCCGTGTTGGAGATCCACGAGCAGTACTTC. Translating it yields CASSRSVLEIHEQYF.

This chain joins TRBV6-2 or TRBV6-3 and TRBJ2-1; tentatively, D is TRBD2 (6 bases). This CDR3 has 13 residues. The V and J ends lost 2 bases and 8 bases respectively, with 10 bases between them. In germline, CDR1 is MNHEY, CDR2 SVGEGT. CDR3 sequence reads: CASSYMGLDEQFF. The CDR3 DNA reads as TGTGCCAGCAGTTACATGGGACTGGATGAGCAGTTCTTC.

This chain joins TRBV7-2 and TRBJ2-2, with 9 bases matching TRBD1. V shed 5 bases and J 1 base; nucleotides not matched to a gene: 2. This CDR3 comprises 15 residues. Germline CDR1 and CDR2: SGHTA and FQGNSA. In nucleotides, the CDR3 is TGTGCCAGCAGCCTGGGACAGGGGAACACCGGGGAGCTGTTTTTT. This encodes CASSLGQGNTGELFF.

The genes are TRBV28 and TRBJ1-5, with D tentatively TRBD1 (6 bases). V was clipped by 5 bases and J by 12 bases, with 20 bases between them. Per germline, CDR1 MDHEN and CDR2 SYDVKM. This CDR3 has 14 residues. The CDR3 sequence: CASSKGVDLWLQHF. The CDR3 DNA sequence: TGTGCCAGCAGTAAGGGGGTAGACCTCTGGCTCCAGCATTTT.

The chain joins TRBV24-1 to TRBJ2-5; perhaps TRBD1 as D (6 bases). With 4 bases removed from V and 7 bases from J, the gap between germline ends came to 18 bases. The CDR3 is 15 amino acids. CDR1 and CDR2 (germline): KGHDR, SFDVKD. CDR3 nucleotides: TGTGCCACCAGTGACCAGGGGTTTGGGTTTGGGACCCAGTACTTC. As protein: CATSDQGFGFGTQYF.

The chain uses TRBV4-3 and TRBJ2-1; 7 bases match TRBD1. The ends lost 4 bases at V and 5 bases at J; junction bases unmatched: 14. Germline CDR1 LGHNA, CDR2 YSLEER. CDR3 length equals 17 residues. CDR3 sequence reads: CASSRDHRGVADNEQFF. DNA of the CDR3: TGCGCCAGCAGCCGAGATCACAGGGGTGTGGCCGACAATGAGCAGTTCTTC.

The V and J genes are TRBV28 and TRBJ1-5; perhaps TRBD1 as D (6 bases). Germline V lookup: CDR1 MDHEN, CDR2 SYDVKM. The CDR3 is 17 residues long. The V end lost 2 bases, the J end lost 7 bases, and 21 bases lay between the germline ends. CDR3 bases: TGTGCCAGCAGTTTACCGAGCGGGGACACAATTTCCCAGCCCCAGCATTTT. Residues: CASSLPSGDTISQPQHF.

This clone was seen once. The J gene is TRBJ1-2, the V gene TRBV4-3; D is ambiguous. V lost 0 bases to trimming and J lost 5 bases, with 13 bases between them. CDR3 length: 15 residues. Germline V CDR1 and CDR2: LGHNA, YSLEER. CDR3 residues: CASSQDWSNSYGYTF. Written as DNA, the CDR3 is TGCGCCAGCAGCCAAGACTGGAGCAATAGTTATGGCTACACCTTC.

V gene TRBV6-5 combines with J gene TRBJ1-2; a possible D gene is TRBD1 (6 bases). This CDR3 has 14 residues. Germline assignment: CDR1 MNHEY and CDR2 SVGAGI. V was clipped by 11 bases and J by 2 bases, with 18 bases between them. The CDR3 loop is CAGTPGPINYGYTF. CDR3 in DNA: TGTGCCGGGACACCGGGACCGATAAACTATGGCTACACCTTC.